Below are 27 T cell receptor beta chains sequenced from a single sample in a study of early T cells in non-severe SARS-CoV-2 infection. TCRdb redid the calling of the 5' RACE reads with MiXCR, one entry per CDR3 protein. The sample gives approximately 27,000 distinct CDR3 sequences, over 5% of which show up once; approximately 2.4% is in the top ten. The sample was whole blood. The receptors here all came from an adult who was a healthcare worker with PCR-confirmed SARS-CoV-2 infection or an uninfected control (not recorded which).

This clonotype was seen only a few times. The chain is built from TRBV5-1 and TRBJ1-4; 7 bases map to TRBD1. Germline V gene lookup returns CDR1 SGHRS and CDR2 YFSETQ. The CDR3 is 15 residues long. After removal of 3 bases from V and 5 bases from J, the junction contained 7 bases not matched to a gene. CDR3 residues: CASSYSGTENEKLFF. The DNA of the CDR3 is TGCGCCAGCAGCTACTCCGGGACAGAGAATGAAAAACTGTTTTTT.

This clonotype was recorded many times. The CDR3 DNA is TGTGCCAGCAGTTTGGGGCAGCCCACCAAAAACATTCAGTACTTC. Its protein product is CASSLGQPTKNIQYF. The chain employs TRBV28 and TRBJ2-4, with a weak D call TRBD1 (5 bases). The CDR3 loop spans 15 amino acids. V lost 3 bases and J 2 bases, leaving 11 bases between the germline ends. Per the germline V gene, CDR1 is MDHEN and CDR2 is SYDVKM.

This clonotype was observed at least ten times. The chain joins TRBV9 to TRBJ2-5; no firm D call. V was pared by 0 bases and J by 4 bases, with 7 bases between. From germline, CDR1 is SGDLS and CDR2 YYNGEE. The length of the CDR3 is 13 residues. As DNA, the CDR3 is TGTGCCAGCAGCGTAGGATGGGGAGAGACCCAGTACTTC. Amino acid sequence: CASSVGWGETQYF.

Only a few counts were recorded for this clonotype. The CDR3 bases are TGTGCCAGTAGTATAGCCGCCCCCGTAGGGGGCCTCTACTATGGCTACACCTTC. Translated: CASSIAAPVGGLYYGYTF. This chain connects TRBV19 to TRBJ1-2, with TRBD1 matching 7 bases. The length of the CDR3 is 18 residues. CDR1 and CDR2 (germline): LNHDA, SQIVND (reference sequence). Germline trimming cut 1 base from V and 3 bases from J; bases unmatched to any gene: 14.

This clonotype is judged medium-sized. This chain links TRBV29-1 with TRBJ2-7; D unresolved. CDR1 is SQVTM and CDR2 is ANQGSEA in the germline V gene. Trimming shortened V by 4 bases and J by 1 base, and 5 bases separated the two germline ends. The CDR3 runs to 11 residues. CDR3 amino acids: CSVGVSYEQYF. The CDR3, as DNA: TGCAGCGTTGGGGTATCCTACGAGCAGTACTTC.

This clonotype was counted at least ten times. The chain employs TRBV5-1 and TRBJ2-3; 10 positions agree with TRBD2. Germline CDR1 is SGHRS and CDR2 is YFSETQ. V lost 4 bases, J lost 5 bases, and 10 bases stayed unmatched. This CDR3 comprises 16 residues. CDR3 nucleotides: TGCGCCAGCAGCCCCGAGCGGGGGGGACTTCTAGATACGCAGTATTTT. It encodes CASSPERGGLLDTQYF.

This clonotype has a handful of counts. This rearrangement joins TRBV5-1 to TRBJ2-7, with D perhaps TRBD1 or TRBD2 (5 bases each). The CDR3 runs 14 residues. From germline, CDR1 is SGHRS and CDR2 YFSETQ. With 1 base removed from V and 2 bases from J, the gap between germline ends came to 10 bases. The CDR3 region is CASSLSGAPYEQYF. In DNA form, the CDR3 reads TGCGCCAGCAGCTTGTCCGGGGCCCCCTACGAGCAGTACTTC.

This clonotype was counted at least ten times. This rearrangement joins TRBV11-2 to TRBJ2-3, with TRBD2 matching 12 bases. Trimming removed 4 bases from V and 1 base from J; junction bases left unmatched: 9. The CDR3 is made up of 18 amino acids. The V gene's germline CDR1 is SGHAT and CDR2 FQNNGV. For the CDR3, the DNA is TGTGCCAGCAGCTCCCTCCTAGCGGGAGGGCCTGGCACAGATACGCAGTATTTT. This sequence encodes CASSSLLAGGPGTDTQYF.

Ten or more counts support this clonotype. The chain employs TRBV29-1 and TRBJ2-1; D call uncertain. The CDR3 covers 16 residues. V lost 8 bases and J 0 bases, leaving 20 bases between the germline ends. Germline V lookup: CDR1 SQVTM, CDR2 ANQGSEA. CDR3 amino acids: CSSFGLAAYSYNEQFF. The CDR3, as DNA: TGCAGCTCCTTCGGCTTGGCGGCCTACTCCTACAATGAGCAGTTCTTC.

This clonotype appeared many times. This sequence joins TRBV7-6 and TRBJ2-7, with D hard to call. Germline CDR1 is SGHVS and CDR2 is FNYEAQ. This CDR3 is 14 amino acids long. V lost 5 bases, J lost 3 bases, and 14 bases lay in between. The CDR3 spells CASSPQPRNYEQYF. Here the CDR3 DNA reads TGTGCCAGCAGCCCTCAACCCAGAAACTACGAGCAGTACTTC.

In its sample, this clonotype is medium-sized. The rearrangement uses TRBV14 and TRBJ1-1, with a possible D match to TRBD1 (5 bases). This CDR3 has 12 amino acids. V lost 4 bases and J lost 11, with 14 bases in between. The germline V gene has CDR1 SGHDN and CDR2 FVKESK. The CDR3 spells CASSPFPGKAFF. The CDR3 DNA follows: TGTGCCAGCAGCCCTTTTCCAGGGAAGGCTTTCTTT.

This clonotype has at least ten counts. The V gene is TRBV7-9, the J gene TRBJ2-3, with TRBD2 identical over 9 bases. CDR1 is SEHNR and CDR2 is FQNEAQ in the germline V gene (reference sequence). V was clipped by 4 bases and J by 2 bases; unmatched bases: 7. This CDR3 spans 16 amino acids. This CDR3 reads CASSYPTSGNTDTQYF. The CDR3 nucleotides are TGTGCCAGCAGCTATCCGACTAGCGGAAACACAGATACGCAGTATTTT.

In this sample, this clonotype turned up many times. The rearrangement uses TRBV6-6 and TRBJ1-1; D is unclear. Germline V lookup: CDR1 MNHNY, CDR2 SVGAGI (reference sequence). Between the trimmed V and J ends, which lost 1 base and 0 bases, there was a span of 9 bases. The CDR3 has 15 amino acids. The CDR3 spells CASSYYGGMNTEAFF. CDR3 in DNA: TGTGCCAGCAGTTACTACGGAGGGATGAACACTGAAGCTTTCTTT.

This clonotype was found many times. The chain uses TRBV10-2 and TRBJ1-3; 7 bases are shared with TRBD1. Germline CDR1 reads WSHSY; CDR2 reads SAAADI. After removal of 7 bases from V and 3 bases from J, the junction contained 9 bases not matched to a gene. There are 15 residues in the CDR3. The CDR3 DNA sequence: TGCGCCAGCAAAATTGCCGGGGACAGTGGAAACACCATATATTTT. Protein product: CASKIAGDSGNTIYF.

The chain links TRBV11-2 to TRBJ2-7; no clear D. Trimming removed 3 bases from V and 5 bases from J, with 8 bases in between. The germline CDR1 and CDR2 sequences are SGHAT and FQNNGV. The CDR3 has 12 residues. CDR3 sequence reads: CASSFGVNEQYF. The CDR3 DNA follows: TGTGCCAGCAGCTTTGGGGTTAACGAGCAGTACTTC.

This clonotype has a count of ten or more. V gene TRBV6-5 combines with J gene TRBJ1-1; 7 bases match TRBD1. V shed 5 bases and J 4 bases; nucleotides not matched to a gene: 7. CDR3 length: 14 amino acids. Germline V gene sequence: CDR1 MNHEY, CDR2 SVGAGI. CDR3 region: CASSDRAPATEAFF. The CDR3, as DNA: TGTGCCAGCAGTGACAGGGCTCCCGCCACTGAAGCTTTCTTT.

This clonotype appeared many times. V is TRBV14 and J is TRBJ2-7; weak D call: TRBD1 (5 bases). The germline CDR1 and CDR2 sequences are SGHDN and FVKESK. V was cut by 3 bases and J by 2 bases, with 14 bases left in between. This CDR3 has 15 amino acids. The CDR3 region is CASSQGRVFAYEQYF. CDR3 DNA sequence: TGTGCCAGCAGCCAGGGCAGGGTATTTGCCTACGAGCAGTACTTC.

V usage is TRBV7-9 and J usage is TRBJ1-1; D is unclear. CDR1 is SEHNR, CDR2 FQNEAQ, per germline (reference sequence). The CDR3 covers 16 residues. The germline V and J ends were trimmed by 0 bases and 4 bases, with 15 bases remaining between them. This CDR3 is CASSLAGSPVGTEAFF. The CDR3 coding sequence is TGTGCCAGCAGCTTAGCAGGGTCCCCAGTGGGCACTGAAGCTTTCTTT.

This clonotype was counted at least ten times. V and J are TRBV10-2 and TRBJ2-6; D call uncertain. CDR3 size: 15 residues. The V end was cut by 4 bases, the J end by 2 bases, with 9 bases between. Germline CDR1 and CDR2: WSHSY and SAAADI. DNA of the CDR3: TGCGCCAGCAGTGTGGTCCATCCTGGGGCCAACGTCCTGACTTTC. It specifies CASSVVHPGANVLTF.

CDR3 protein: CAIKGTGSGNTIYF. CDR3 bases: TGTGCCATCAAAGGAACAGGATCTGGAAACACCATATATTTT. V usage is TRBV10-3 and J usage is TRBJ1-3, with D possibly matching TRBD1 (5 bases). Looked up from germline, CDR1 is ENHRY and CDR2 is SYGVKD. The CDR3 is made up of 14 amino acids. V was pared by 7 bases and J by 1 base, with 11 bases between.

The sample holds many counts of this clonotype. V gene TRBV11-2 combines with J gene TRBJ2-1; either TRBD1 or TRBD2 may supply D (5 bases each). V shed 8 bases and J shed 7 bases, with 15 bases lying between them. CDR1 and CDR2 (germline): SGHAT, FQNNGV. The CDR3 is 13 amino acids. The CDR3 protein is CASRHGGRNEQFF. CDR3 in DNA: TGTGCCAGCCGTCATGGGGGACGGAATGAGCAGTTCTTC.

This clonotype was recorded many times. The CDR3 loop reads CASSSPWSRVSSGNTIYF. CDR3 coding DNA: TGTGCCAGCAGTTCTCCCTGGTCACGGGTTAGCTCTGGAAACACCATATATTTT. The rearrangement uses TRBV27 and TRBJ1-3, with D hard to call. The germline V gene encodes CDR1 MNHEY and CDR2 SMNVEV (reference sequence). V shed 4 bases and J shed 0 bases, with 19 bases lying between them. CDR3 size: 18 residues.

This clonotype was detected many times. V gene TRBV10-2 combines with J gene TRBJ1-5; D not certain. The V end lost 3 bases, the J end lost 4 bases, and 4 bases lay between the germline ends. The CDR3 length is 12 residues. Looked up from germline, CDR1 is WSHSY and CDR2 is SAAADI. In DNA, the CDR3 is TGCGCCAGCAGTGATGGAAATCAGCCCCAGCATTTT. Encoded protein: CASSDGNQPQHF.

In its sample, this clonotype was seen many times. The chain is built from TRBV6-5 and TRBJ2-3; D gene uncertain. The V gene's germline CDR1 is MNHEY and CDR2 SVGAGI. Trimming cost V 7 bases and J 6 bases, with 11 bases left between them. This CDR3 comprises 12 residues. The CDR3 region has the DNA TGTGCCAGCACGGGCTTCCCGGATACGCAGTATTTT. Its translation: CASTGFPDTQYF.

This clonotype was observed many times. The V gene is TRBV14, the J gene TRBJ2-4; TRBD2 aligns across 8 bases. The ends lost 4 bases at V and 9 bases at J; junction bases unmatched: 8. Germline V CDR1 and CDR2: SGHDN, FVKESK. CDR3 length: 14 residues. The CDR3 coding sequence is TGTGCCAGCAGCCCCCGAGGACTAGCCAGCATTCAGTACTTC. This codes for CASSPRGLASIQYF.

The V gene is TRBV20-1, the J gene TRBJ1-2, with a weak D call TRBD1 (6 bases). V was pared by 1 base and J by 9 bases, with 9 bases between. This CDR3 has 11 amino acids. The germline CDR1 and CDR2 sequences are DFQATT and SNEGSKA (reference sequence). CDR3 amino acids: CSARADRSYTF. CDR3 nucleotide sequence: TGCAGTGCTAGAGCCGACAGGAGCTACACCTTC.

This clonotype was observed at least ten times. This chain joins TRBV30 and TRBJ2-3, with TRBD2 matching over 7 bases. Per the germline V gene, CDR1 is GTSNPN and CDR2 is SVGIG (reference sequence). This CDR3 has 16 residues. V dropped 0 bases and J dropped 2; count of bases not matched to a gene: 8. CDR3 in amino acids: CAWSVTSPGFTDTQYF. CDR3 in DNA: TGTGCCTGGAGTGTGACTAGCCCAGGATTCACAGATACGCAGTATTTT.